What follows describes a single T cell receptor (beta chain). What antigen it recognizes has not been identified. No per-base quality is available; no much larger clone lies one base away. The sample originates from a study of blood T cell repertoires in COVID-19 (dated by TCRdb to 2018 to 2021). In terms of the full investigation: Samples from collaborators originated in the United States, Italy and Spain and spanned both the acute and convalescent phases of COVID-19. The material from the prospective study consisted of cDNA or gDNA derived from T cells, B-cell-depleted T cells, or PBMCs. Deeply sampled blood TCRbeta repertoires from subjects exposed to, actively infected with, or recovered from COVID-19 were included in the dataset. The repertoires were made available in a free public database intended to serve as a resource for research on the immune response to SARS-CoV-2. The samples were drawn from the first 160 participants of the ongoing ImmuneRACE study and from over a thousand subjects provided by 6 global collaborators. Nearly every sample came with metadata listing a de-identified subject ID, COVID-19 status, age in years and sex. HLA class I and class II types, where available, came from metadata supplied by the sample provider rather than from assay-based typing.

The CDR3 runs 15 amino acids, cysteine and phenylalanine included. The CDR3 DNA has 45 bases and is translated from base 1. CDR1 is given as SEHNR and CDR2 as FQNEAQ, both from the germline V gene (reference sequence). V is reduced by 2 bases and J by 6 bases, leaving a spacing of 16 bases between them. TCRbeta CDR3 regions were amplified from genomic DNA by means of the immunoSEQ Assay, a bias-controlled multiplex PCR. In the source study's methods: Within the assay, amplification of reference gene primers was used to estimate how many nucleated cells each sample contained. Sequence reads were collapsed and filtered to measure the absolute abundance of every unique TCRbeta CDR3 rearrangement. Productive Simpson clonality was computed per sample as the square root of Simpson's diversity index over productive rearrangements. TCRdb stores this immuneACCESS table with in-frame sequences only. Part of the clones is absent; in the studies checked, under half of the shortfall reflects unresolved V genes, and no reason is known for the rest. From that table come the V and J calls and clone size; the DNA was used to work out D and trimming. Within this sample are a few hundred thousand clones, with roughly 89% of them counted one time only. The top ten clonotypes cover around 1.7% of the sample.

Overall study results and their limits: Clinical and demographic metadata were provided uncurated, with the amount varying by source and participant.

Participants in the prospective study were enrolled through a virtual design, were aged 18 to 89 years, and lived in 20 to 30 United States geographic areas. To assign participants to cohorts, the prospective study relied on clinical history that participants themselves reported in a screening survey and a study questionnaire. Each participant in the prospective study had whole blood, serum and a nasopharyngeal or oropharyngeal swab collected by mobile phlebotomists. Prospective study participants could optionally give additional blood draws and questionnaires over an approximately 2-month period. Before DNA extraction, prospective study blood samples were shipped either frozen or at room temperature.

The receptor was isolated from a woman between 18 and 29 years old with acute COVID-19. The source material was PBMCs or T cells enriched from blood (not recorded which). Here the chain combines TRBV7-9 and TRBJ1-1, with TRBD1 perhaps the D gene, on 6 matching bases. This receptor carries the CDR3 CASSLRGALSPEAFF. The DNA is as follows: TGTGCCAGCAGCTTACGGGGGGCGCTTAGCCCTGAAGCTTTCTTT.